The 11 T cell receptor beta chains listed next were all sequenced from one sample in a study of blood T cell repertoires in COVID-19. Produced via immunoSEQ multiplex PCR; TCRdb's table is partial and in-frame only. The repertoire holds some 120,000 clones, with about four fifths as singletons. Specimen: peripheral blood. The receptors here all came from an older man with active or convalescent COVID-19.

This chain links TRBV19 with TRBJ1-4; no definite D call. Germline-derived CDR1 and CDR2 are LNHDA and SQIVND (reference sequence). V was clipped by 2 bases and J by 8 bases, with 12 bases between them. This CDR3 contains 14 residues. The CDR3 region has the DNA TGTGCCAGTAGTATAAAGGTTGGAGGAGAAAAACTGTTTTTT. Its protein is CASSIKVGGEKLFF. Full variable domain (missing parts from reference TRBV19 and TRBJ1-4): DGGITQSPKYLFRKEGQNVTLSCEQNLNHDAMYWYRQDPGQGLRLIYYSQIVNDFQKGDIAEGYSVSREKKESFPLTVTSAQKNPTAFYLCASSIKVGGEKLFFGSGTQLSVL.

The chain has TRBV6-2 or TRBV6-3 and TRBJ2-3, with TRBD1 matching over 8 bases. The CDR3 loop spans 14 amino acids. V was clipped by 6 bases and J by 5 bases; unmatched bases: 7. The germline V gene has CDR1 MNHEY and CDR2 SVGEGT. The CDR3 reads CASSLNRGRDTQYF. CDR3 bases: TGTGCCAGCAGCCTCAACAGGGGGAGAGATACGCAGTATTTT.

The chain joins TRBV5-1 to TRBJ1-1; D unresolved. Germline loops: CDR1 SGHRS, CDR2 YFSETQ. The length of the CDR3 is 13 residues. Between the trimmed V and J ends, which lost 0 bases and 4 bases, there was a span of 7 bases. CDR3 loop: CASSLAWLTEAFF. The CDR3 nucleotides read TGCGCCAGCAGCTTGGCCTGGCTCACTGAAGCTTTCTTT.

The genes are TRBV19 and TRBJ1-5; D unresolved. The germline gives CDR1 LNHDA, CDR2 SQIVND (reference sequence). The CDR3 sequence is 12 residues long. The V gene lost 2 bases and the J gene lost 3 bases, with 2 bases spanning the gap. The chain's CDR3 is CASSILNQPQHF. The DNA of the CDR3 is TGTGCCAGTAGTATACTCAATCAGCCCCAGCATTTT.

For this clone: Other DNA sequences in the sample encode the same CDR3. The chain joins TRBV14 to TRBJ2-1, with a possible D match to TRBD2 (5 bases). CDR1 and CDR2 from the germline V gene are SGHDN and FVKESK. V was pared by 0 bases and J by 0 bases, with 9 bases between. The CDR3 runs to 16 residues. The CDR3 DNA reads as TGTGCCAGCAGCCAAGATCGACGGGGCTCCTACAATGAGCAGTTCTTC. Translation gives CASSQDRRGSYNEQFF.

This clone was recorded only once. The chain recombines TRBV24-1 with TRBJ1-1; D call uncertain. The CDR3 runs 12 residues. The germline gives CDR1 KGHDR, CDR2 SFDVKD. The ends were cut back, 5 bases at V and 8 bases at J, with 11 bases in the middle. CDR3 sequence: CATSGLVGEAFF. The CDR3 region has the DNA TGTGCCACCAGTGGTCTAGTCGGGGAAGCTTTCTTT.

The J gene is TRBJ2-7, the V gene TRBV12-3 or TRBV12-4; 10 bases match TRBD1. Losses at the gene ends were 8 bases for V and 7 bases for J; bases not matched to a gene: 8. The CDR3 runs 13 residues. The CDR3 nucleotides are TGTGCCAGCGTCCCTGGACAGGGGGGGGAGCAGTACTTC. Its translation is CASVPGQGGEQYF.

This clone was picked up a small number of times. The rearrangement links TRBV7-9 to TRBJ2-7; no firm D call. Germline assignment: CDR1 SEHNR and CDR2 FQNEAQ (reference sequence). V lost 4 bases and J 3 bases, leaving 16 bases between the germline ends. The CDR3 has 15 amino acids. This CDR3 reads CASSSSGYPGYEQYF. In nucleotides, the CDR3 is TGTGCCAGCAGCTCCTCCGGGTACCCGGGCTACGAGCAGTACTTC.

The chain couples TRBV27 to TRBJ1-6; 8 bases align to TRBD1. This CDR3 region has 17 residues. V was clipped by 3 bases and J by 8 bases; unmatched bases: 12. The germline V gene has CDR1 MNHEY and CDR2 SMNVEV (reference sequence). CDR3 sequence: CASSFSPAGQGDSPLHF. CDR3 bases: TGTGCCAGCAGTTTCTCTCCGGCCGGACAGGGCGATTCACCCCTCCACTTT.

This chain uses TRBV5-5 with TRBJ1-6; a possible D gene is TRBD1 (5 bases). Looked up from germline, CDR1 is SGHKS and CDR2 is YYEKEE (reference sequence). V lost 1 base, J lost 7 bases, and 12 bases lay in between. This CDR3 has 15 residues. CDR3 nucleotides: TGTGCCAGCAGCTTGTCGATTCGGGGGAATTCACCCCTCCACTTT. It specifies CASSLSIRGNSPLHF.

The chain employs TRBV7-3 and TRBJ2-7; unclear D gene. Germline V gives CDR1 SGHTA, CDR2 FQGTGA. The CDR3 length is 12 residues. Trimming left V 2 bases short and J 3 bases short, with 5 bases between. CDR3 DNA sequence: TGTGCCAGCAGCTTACGTTACTACGAGCAGTACTTC. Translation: CASSLRYYEQYF.